Listed below are T cell receptor beta chains from one sample, sequenced in a study of blood T cell repertoires in COVID-19. The data were produced by immunoSEQ multiplex PCR, yet TCRdb's version contains in-frame clones alone and is incomplete. The sample holds some 250,000 clones, 85% to 90% seen once. The sample was peripheral blood. These receptors all come from a man between 60 and 70 years old with acute or convalescent COVID-19. The CDR3 runs from the conserved cysteine through the conserved F or W. The order of the fields is J gene, D gene, clone size, V gene, CDR3 DNA, CDR3 protein. D genes are given only for firm matches. Clone size is stated in some rows and not others, as once, few, many or a class when expanded.

j_gene: TRBJ1-4; d_gene: TRBD1; abundance: -; v_gene: TRBV29-1; CDR3nt: TGCAGCGTTGGAAGACAGGGAGAAAAACTGTTTTTT; CDR3aa: CSVGRQGEKLFF
j_gene: TRBJ1-1; d_gene: TRBD1; abundance: many; v_gene: TRBV25-1; CDR3nt: TGTGCCAGCAGCGACAGGGTTATGAACACTGAAGCTTTCTTT; CDR3aa: CASSDRVMNTEAFF
j_gene: TRBJ2-3; d_gene: -; abundance: -; v_gene: TRBV7-2; CDR3nt: TGTGCCAGCAGCACGCGGAGATATGGCACAGATACGCAGTATTTT; CDR3aa: CASSTRRYGTDTQYF
j_gene: TRBJ2-7; d_gene: TRBD2; abundance: -; v_gene: TRBV9; CDR3nt: TGTGCCAGCAGCGTAGAAGTACTAGCGGGAGACAGCTACGAGCAGTACTTC; CDR3aa: CASSVEVLAGDSYEQYF
j_gene: TRBJ2-7; d_gene: -; abundance: -; v_gene: TRBV5-1; CDR3nt: TGCGCCAGCAGCTTGGGACTCCTTTCGGGCTACGAGCAGTACTTC; CDR3aa: CASSLGLLSGYEQYF
j_gene: TRBJ1-6; d_gene: -; abundance: -; v_gene: TRBV7-3; CDR3nt: TGTGCCAGCAGCTTAAGGGCAGAGAATTCACCCCTCCACTTT; CDR3aa: CASSLRAENSPLHF
j_gene: TRBJ1-4; d_gene: TRBD1; abundance: -; v_gene: TRBV18; CDR3nt: TGTGCCAGCTCACCGCCAGGGGGCCTTAATGAAAAACTGTTTTTT; CDR3aa: CASSPPGGLNEKLFF
j_gene: TRBJ2-2; d_gene: -; abundance: once; v_gene: TRBV11-3; CDR3nt: TGTGCCAGCAGCATGCGGCAGAACACCGGGGAGCTGTTTTTT; CDR3aa: CASSMRQNTGELFF
j_gene: TRBJ2-3; d_gene: -; abundance: -; v_gene: TRBV5-1; CDR3nt: TGCGCCAGCAGGGTCGGGAACGCAGATACGCAGTATTTT; CDR3aa: CASRVGNADTQYF
j_gene: TRBJ2-7; d_gene: -; abundance: -; v_gene: TRBV10-3; CDR3nt: TGTGCCGGATCGATGACAGGCTCCTACGAGCAGTACTTC; CDR3aa: CAGSMTGSYEQYF
j_gene: TRBJ2-1; d_gene: TRBD1; abundance: -; v_gene: TRBV6-2/TRBV6-3; CDR3nt: TGTGCCAGCAGTTCCGCCTTTGGACAGGGGACGAGTGAGCAGTTCTTC; CDR3aa: CASSSAFGQGTSEQFF
j_gene: TRBJ1-1; d_gene: -; abundance: -; v_gene: TRBV10-3; CDR3nt: TGTGCCACCCAGGGGACCAGGAACACTGAAGCTTTCTTT; CDR3aa: CATQGTRNTEAFF
j_gene: TRBJ1-6; d_gene: -; abundance: -; v_gene: TRBV7-9; CDR3nt: TGTGCCAGCAGCCGACCGGGAGGGGGAGGCTCACCCCTCCACTTT; CDR3aa: CASSRPGGGGSPLHF
j_gene: TRBJ1-2; d_gene: TRBD1; abundance: -; v_gene: TRBV19; CDR3nt: TGTGCCAGTAGTATTGGGACAGTCAACACCTATGGCTACACCTTC; CDR3aa: CASSIGTVNTYGYTF
j_gene: TRBJ2-1; d_gene: -; abundance: -; v_gene: TRBV7-2; CDR3nt: TGTGCCAGCAGCTCGACAGGATCCCTCGATGAGCAGTTCTTC; CDR3aa: CASSSTGSLDEQFF
j_gene: TRBJ2-3; d_gene: TRBD2; abundance: -; v_gene: TRBV19; CDR3nt: TGTGCCAGTAGTAGACCCGGGACTAGCGGCACAGATACGCAGTATTTT; CDR3aa: CASSRPGTSGTDTQYF
j_gene: TRBJ2-7; d_gene: TRBD2; abundance: few; v_gene: TRBV6-6; CDR3nt: TGTGCCAGCAGTCCCTCACTGGGAGGGGTCTACGAGCAGTACTTC; CDR3aa: CASSPSLGGVYEQYF
j_gene: TRBJ2-5; d_gene: -; abundance: -; v_gene: TRBV7-9; CDR3nt: TGTGCCAGCAGCTTACGGGGGACCCGGGGGTGGGAGACCCAGTACTTC; CDR3aa: CASSLRGTRGWETQYF
j_gene: TRBJ2-1; d_gene: -; abundance: -; v_gene: TRBV19; CDR3nt: TGTGCCAGTACTAAGCCCCAGGGCTCCTACAATGAGCAGTTCTTC; CDR3aa: CASTKPQGSYNEQFF
j_gene: TRBJ2-1; d_gene: TRBD2; abundance: once; v_gene: TRBV11-2; CDR3nt: TGTGCCAGCAGCTTAGGCCTAGCGGGAGTCTATGAGCAGTTCTTC; CDR3aa: CASSLGLAGVYEQFF
j_gene: TRBJ2-7; d_gene: -; abundance: -; v_gene: TRBV30; CDR3nt: TGTGCCTGGAGTATCGGTACGGACAGCTCCTACGAGCAGTACTTC; CDR3aa: CAWSIGTDSSYEQYF
j_gene: TRBJ2-3; d_gene: -; abundance: -; v_gene: TRBV7-2; CDR3nt: TGTGCCAGCAGCTTATTCGTCACGGGCACAGATACGCAGTATTTT; CDR3aa: CASSLFVTGTDTQYF
j_gene: TRBJ2-7; d_gene: -; abundance: -; v_gene: TRBV30; CDR3nt: TGTGCCTGGACCCCTGACAGTTATGCCTACGAGCAGTACTTC; CDR3aa: CAWTPDSYAYEQYF
j_gene: TRBJ2-1; d_gene: TRBD2; abundance: -; v_gene: TRBV9; CDR3nt: TGTGCCAGCAGCGGAACCACTAGCGGAGGTGGAAATGAGCAGTTCTTC; CDR3aa: CASSGTTSGGGNEQFF
j_gene: TRBJ2-7; d_gene: -; abundance: -; v_gene: TRBV14; CDR3nt: TGTGCCAGCAGCCGGGAGTACAGGCAGTACTTC; CDR3aa: CASSREYRQYF
j_gene: TRBJ1-3; d_gene: -; abundance: -; v_gene: TRBV6-5; CDR3nt: TGTGCCAGCAGTTACGGCAGGGCAAACTCTGGAAACACCATATATTTT; CDR3aa: CASSYGRANSGNTIYF
j_gene: TRBJ2-1; d_gene: -; abundance: -; v_gene: TRBV27; CDR3nt: TGTGCCAGCAGCTCAAGCCCTCATTGGAGCTCCTACAATGAGCAGTTCTTC; CDR3aa: CASSSSPHWSSYNEQFF
j_gene: TRBJ2-1; d_gene: -; abundance: -; v_gene: TRBV2; CDR3nt: TGTGCCAGCGGGAAGGGCCGGGATGCCTCCTACAATGAGCAGTTCTTC; CDR3aa: CASGKGRDASYNEQFF
j_gene: TRBJ2-7; d_gene: -; abundance: once; v_gene: TRBV3-1/TRBV3-2; CDR3nt: TGTGCCAGCAGCCATCCCGGGACTCTTAACGAGCAGTACTTC; CDR3aa: CASSHPGTLNEQYF
j_gene: TRBJ2-3; d_gene: -; abundance: -; v_gene: TRBV4-3; CDR3nt: TGCGCCAGCAGCCAAGATAGGGGCGGGAACACAGATACGCAGTATTTT; CDR3aa: CASSQDRGGNTDTQYF
j_gene: TRBJ2-3; d_gene: TRBD2; abundance: -; v_gene: TRBV19; CDR3nt: TGTGCCAGTATGGGGATGGGCAGCGGGAGGGATACGCAGTATTTT; CDR3aa: CASMGMGSGRDTQYF
j_gene: TRBJ2-1; d_gene: TRBD2; abundance: -; v_gene: TRBV19; CDR3nt: TGTGCCACAAGGTTGGGAGCGGGAGGGCCCCCCTACAATGAGCAGTTCTTC; CDR3aa: CATRLGAGGPPYNEQFF
j_gene: TRBJ1-4; d_gene: TRBD1; abundance: -; v_gene: TRBV30; CDR3nt: TGTGCCTGCCTCGGGGACAGGGGTTTTGAAAAACTGTTTTTT; CDR3aa: CACLGDRGFEKLFF
j_gene: TRBJ2-1; d_gene: TRBD2; abundance: -; v_gene: TRBV7-6; CDR3nt: TGTGCCAGCAGCAAGCTAGCGGGAGAACAGCATGAGCAGTTCTTC; CDR3aa: CASSKLAGEQHEQFF
j_gene: TRBJ2-7; d_gene: -; abundance: -; v_gene: TRBV6-1; CDR3nt: TGTGCCAGCAGTGAACAGGCAAGCTCCTACGAGCAGTACTTC; CDR3aa: CASSEQASSYEQYF
j_gene: TRBJ2-2; d_gene: -; abundance: -; v_gene: TRBV7-3; CDR3nt: TGTGCCAGCAGCCCCTCACTGGGAGTTAACACCGGGGAGCTGTTTTTT; CDR3aa: CASSPSLGVNTGELFF
j_gene: TRBJ2-2; d_gene: TRBD1; abundance: once; v_gene: TRBV7-3; CDR3nt: TGTGCCAGCAGCCCGAGGGACAGGGCAGGTGACACCGGGGAGCTGTTTTTT; CDR3aa: CASSPRDRAGDTGELFF
j_gene: TRBJ2-5; d_gene: -; abundance: -; v_gene: TRBV7-8; CDR3nt: TGTGCCAGCAGCTTAGCTCACGGTCGCCAAGAGACCCAGTACTTC; CDR3aa: CASSLAHGRQETQYF
j_gene: TRBJ2-1; d_gene: TRBD2; abundance: -; v_gene: TRBV19; CDR3nt: TGTGCCAGTAGTAGCCTCCTACTAGCGGGAGGGAGGGATGAGCAGTTCTTC; CDR3aa: CASSSLLLAGGRDEQFF